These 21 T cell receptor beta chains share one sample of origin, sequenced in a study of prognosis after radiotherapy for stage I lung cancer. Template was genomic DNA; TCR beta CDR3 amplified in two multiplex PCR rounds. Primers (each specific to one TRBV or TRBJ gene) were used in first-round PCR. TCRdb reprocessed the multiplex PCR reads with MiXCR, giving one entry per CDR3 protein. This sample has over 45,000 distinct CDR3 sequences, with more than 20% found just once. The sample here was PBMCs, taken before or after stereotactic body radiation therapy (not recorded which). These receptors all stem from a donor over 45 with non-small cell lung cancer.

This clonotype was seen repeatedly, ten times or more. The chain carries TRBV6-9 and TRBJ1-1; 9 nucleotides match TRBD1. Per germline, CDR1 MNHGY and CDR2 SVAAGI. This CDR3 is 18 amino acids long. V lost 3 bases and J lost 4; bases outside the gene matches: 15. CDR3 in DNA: TGTGCCAGCAGTTACCGTTTACCGGGACAGGGAAAATTCACTGAAGCTTTCTTT. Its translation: CASSYRLPGQGKFTEAFF.

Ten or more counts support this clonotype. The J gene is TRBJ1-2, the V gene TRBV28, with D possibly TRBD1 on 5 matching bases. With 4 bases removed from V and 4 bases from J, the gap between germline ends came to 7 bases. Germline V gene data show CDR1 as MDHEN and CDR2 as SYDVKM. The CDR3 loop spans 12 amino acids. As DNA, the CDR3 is TGTGCCAGCAGTTCGGGGCTCTATGGCTACACCTTC. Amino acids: CASSSGLYGYTF.

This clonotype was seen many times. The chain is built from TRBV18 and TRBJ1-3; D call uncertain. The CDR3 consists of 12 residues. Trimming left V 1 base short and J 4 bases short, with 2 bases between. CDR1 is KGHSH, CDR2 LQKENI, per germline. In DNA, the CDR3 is TGTGCCAGCTCACCACGGGGAAACACCATATATTTT. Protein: CASSPRGNTIYF.

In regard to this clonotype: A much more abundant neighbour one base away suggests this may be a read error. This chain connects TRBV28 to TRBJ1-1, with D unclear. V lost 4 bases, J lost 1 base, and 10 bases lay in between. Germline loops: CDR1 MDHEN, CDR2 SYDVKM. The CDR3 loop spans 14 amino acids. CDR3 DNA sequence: TGTGCCAGCAGTTCCGTCCTCGGGAACACTGAAGCTTTCTTT. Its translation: CASSSVLGNTEAFF. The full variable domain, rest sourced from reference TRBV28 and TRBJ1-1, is DVKVTQSSRYLVKRTGEKVFLECVQDMDHENMFWYRQDPGLGLRLIYFSYDVKMKEKGDIPEGYSVSREKKERFSLILESASTNQTSMYLCASSSVLGNTEAFFGQGTRLTVV.

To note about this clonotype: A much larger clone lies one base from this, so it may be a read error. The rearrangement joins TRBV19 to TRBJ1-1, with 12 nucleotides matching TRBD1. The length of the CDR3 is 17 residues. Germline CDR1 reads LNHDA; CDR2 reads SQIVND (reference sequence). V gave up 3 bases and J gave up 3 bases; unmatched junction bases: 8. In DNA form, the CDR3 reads TGTGCCAGTAGTATGTCCGGGACAGGGGGCTTCGACACTGAAGCTTTCTTT. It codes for CASSMSGTGGFDTEAFF.

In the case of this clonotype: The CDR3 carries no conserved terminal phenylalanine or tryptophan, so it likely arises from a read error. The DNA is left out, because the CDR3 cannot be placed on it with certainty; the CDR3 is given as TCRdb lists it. CDR3 in amino acids: CASAYRGETKYL. This chain joins TRBV12-3 or TRBV12-4 and TRBJ2-5; the table assigns TRBD1, which was not confirmed against the DNA. Inclusive of both ends, the CDR3 amounts to 12 amino acids.

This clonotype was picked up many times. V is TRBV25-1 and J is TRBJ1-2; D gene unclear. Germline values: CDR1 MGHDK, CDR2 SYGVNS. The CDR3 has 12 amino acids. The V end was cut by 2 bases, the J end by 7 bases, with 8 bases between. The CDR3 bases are TGTGCCAGCAGTGAAAATGGCCTTGGCTACACCTTC. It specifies CASSENGLGYTF.

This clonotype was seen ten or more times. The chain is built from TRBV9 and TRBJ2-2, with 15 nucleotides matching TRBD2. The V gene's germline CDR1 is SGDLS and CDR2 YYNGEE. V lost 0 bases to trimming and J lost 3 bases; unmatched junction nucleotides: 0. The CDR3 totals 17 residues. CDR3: CASSVGTSGGDTGELFF. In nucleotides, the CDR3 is TGTGCCAGCAGCGTAGGGACTAGCGGGGGGGACACCGGGGAGCTGTTTTTT.

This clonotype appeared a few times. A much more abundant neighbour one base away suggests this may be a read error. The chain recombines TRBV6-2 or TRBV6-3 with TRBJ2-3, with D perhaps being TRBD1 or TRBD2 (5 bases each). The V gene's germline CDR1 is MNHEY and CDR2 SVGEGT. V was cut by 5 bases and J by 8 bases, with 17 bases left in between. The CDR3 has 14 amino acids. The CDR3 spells CASSDQSGAGTQYF. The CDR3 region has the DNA TGTGCCAGCAGTGACCAGTCCGGGGCAGGTACGCAGTATTTT.

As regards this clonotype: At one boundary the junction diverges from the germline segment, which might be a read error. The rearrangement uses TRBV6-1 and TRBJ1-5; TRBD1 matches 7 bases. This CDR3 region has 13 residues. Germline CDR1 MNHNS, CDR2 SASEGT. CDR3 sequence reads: CASKGQQDQHQHF. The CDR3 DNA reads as TGTGCCAGCAAGGGACAGCAAGATCAGCACCAGCATTTT.

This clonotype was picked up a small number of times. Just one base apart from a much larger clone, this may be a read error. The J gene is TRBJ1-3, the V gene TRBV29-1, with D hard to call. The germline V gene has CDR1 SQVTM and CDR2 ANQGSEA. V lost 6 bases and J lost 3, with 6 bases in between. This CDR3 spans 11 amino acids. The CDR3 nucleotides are TGCAGCGTAGATGTTGGAAACACCATATATTTT. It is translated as CSVDVGNTIYF.

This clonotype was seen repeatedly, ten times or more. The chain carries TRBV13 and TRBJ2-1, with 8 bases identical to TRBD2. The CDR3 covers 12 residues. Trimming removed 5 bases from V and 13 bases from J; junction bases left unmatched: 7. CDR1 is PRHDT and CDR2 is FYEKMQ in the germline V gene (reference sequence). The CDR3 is CASSPGGANQFF. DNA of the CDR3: TGTGCCAGCAGCCCCGGGGGGGCCAATCAGTTCTTC.

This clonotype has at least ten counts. The CDR3 nucleotides are TGCAGTGCTAGAGGCCTAGGGAGGCCTGAAGCTTTCTTT. Encoded protein: CSARGLGRPEAFF. The chain is built from TRBV20-1 and TRBJ1-1; D not resolved. Germline CDR1 DFQATT, CDR2 SNEGSKA (reference sequence). Trimming took off 1 base at V and 6 bases at J, with 12 bases between the two ends. The CDR3 extends over 13 amino acids.

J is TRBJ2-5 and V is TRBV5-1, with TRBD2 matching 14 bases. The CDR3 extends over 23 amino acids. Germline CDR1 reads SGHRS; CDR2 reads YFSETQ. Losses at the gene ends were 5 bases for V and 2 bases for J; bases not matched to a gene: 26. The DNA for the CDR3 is TGCGCCAGCAGTTTAGCCTCCAGGGGTGGTTGGACTAGCGGGGGGCGAAAACAAGAGACCCAGTACTTC. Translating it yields CASSLASRGGWTSGGRKQETQYF.

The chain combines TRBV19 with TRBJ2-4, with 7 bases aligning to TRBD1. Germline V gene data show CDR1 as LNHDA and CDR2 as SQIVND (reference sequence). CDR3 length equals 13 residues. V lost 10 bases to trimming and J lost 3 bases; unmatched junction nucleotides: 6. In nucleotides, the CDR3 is TGTGCCACTTCGGGACAGAACAAAAACATTCAGTACTTC. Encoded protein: CATSGQNKNIQYF.

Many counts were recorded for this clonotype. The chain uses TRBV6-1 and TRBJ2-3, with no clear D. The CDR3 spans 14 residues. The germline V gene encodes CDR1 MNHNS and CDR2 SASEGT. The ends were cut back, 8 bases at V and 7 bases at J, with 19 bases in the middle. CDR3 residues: CASGPARYPNTQYF. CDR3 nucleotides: TGTGCCAGCGGCCCTGCCCGTTATCCGAATACGCAGTATTTT.

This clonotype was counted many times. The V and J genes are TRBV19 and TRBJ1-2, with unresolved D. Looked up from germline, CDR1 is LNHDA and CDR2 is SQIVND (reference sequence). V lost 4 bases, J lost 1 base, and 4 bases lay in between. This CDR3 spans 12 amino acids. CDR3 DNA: TGTGCCAGTAGTAAGGGTAACTATGGCTACACCTTC. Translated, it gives CASSKGNYGYTF.

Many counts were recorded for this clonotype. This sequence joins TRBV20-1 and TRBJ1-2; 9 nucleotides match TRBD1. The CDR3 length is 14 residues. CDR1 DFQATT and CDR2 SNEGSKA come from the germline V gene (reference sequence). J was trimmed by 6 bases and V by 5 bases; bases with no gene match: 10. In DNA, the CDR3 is TGCAGTGCTCTAAACCGGGACAGGGTTCATGGCTACACCTTC. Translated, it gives CSALNRDRVHGYTF.

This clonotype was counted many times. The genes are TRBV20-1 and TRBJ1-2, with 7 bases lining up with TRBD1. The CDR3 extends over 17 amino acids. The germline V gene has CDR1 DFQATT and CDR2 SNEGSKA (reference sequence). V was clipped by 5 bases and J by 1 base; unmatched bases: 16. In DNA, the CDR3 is TGCAGTGCTTCCAACGGGGAGGACAGGTGGGGTAACTATGGCTACACCTTC. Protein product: CSASNGEDRWGNYGYTF.

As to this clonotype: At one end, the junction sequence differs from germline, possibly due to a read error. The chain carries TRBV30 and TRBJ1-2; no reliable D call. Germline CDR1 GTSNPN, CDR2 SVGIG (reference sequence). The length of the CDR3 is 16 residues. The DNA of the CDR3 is TGTGCTTGGAGGCGATTCGCAACCCCATCGAACTATGGCTACACCTTC. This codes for CAWRRFATPSNYGYTF.

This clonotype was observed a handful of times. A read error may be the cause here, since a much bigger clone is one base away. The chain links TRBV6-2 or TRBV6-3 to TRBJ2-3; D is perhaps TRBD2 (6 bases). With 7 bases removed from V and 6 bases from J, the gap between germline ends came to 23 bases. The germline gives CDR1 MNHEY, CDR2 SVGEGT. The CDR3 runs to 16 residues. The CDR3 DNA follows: TGTGCCAGCATTAACGCGGAGGGCTCCCCACGGGATACGCAGTATTTT. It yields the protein CASINAEGSPRDTQYF.